A single sample gave rise to the 4 T cell receptor beta chains below, sequenced in a study of CD8 T cells in Susac syndrome. The authors reverse transcribed roughly 0.5 to 1 ug RNA with random hexamers. TCRdb re-called the immunoSEQ multiplex PCR reads through MiXCR, storing one row per CDR3 protein. Of approximately 150,000 distinct CDR3 sequences listed, about 93% are singletons. The sequencing sample was made of CD4+ T cells from PBMCs. All receptors derive from a human donor in good health.

The chain uses TRBV11-2 and TRBJ2-2; the match to TRBD1 covers 10 bases. V was pared by 1 base and J by 2 bases, with 10 bases of the junction left unmatched. Germline V gene data show CDR1 as SGHAT and CDR2 as FQNNGV. CDR3 length equals 19 residues. CDR3: CASSLAWGTGVQNTGELFF. The CDR3, as DNA: TGTGCCAGCAGCTTAGCTTGGGGGACAGGGGTTCAAAACACCGGGGAGCTGTTTTTT.

This sequence joins TRBV3-1 and TRBJ1-1, with D unresolved. Trimming took 2 bases from V and 1 from J, leaving 5 bases between them. Germline V gene data show CDR1 as LGHDT and CDR2 as YNNKEL (reference sequence). The length of the CDR3 is 13 residues. CDR3 DNA sequence: TGTGCCAGCAGCCAATTTGGGAACACTGAAGCTTTCTTT. Protein: CASSQFGNTEAFF.

This clonotype was detected once. V gene TRBV7-9 combines with J gene TRBJ1-1; TRBD1 aligns across 7 bases. The J segment lost 0 bases and the V segment lost 4 bases, leaving 5 bases of the junction unmatched. Germline CDR1 is SEHNR and CDR2 is FQNEAQ (reference sequence). The CDR3 loop spans 15 amino acids. CDR3 loop: CASSSRTGMNTEAFF. Written as DNA, the CDR3 is TGTGCCAGCAGCTCACGGACAGGCATGAACACTGAAGCTTTCTTT.

There are a few counts of this clonotype. V gene TRBV2 combines with J gene TRBJ1-2; TRBD1 might be the D (5 bases). Per the germline V gene, CDR1 is SNHLY and CDR2 is FYNNEI. This CDR3 has 13 amino acids. The V end lost 5 bases, the J end lost 2 bases, and 9 bases lay between the germline ends. The CDR3 protein is CASSPGRNYGYTF. The CDR3 DNA reads TGTGCCAGCAGTCCGGGACGGAACTATGGCTACACCTTC.